This T cell receptor (beta chain) was identified during a study of T cell repertoires in ileal Crohn's disease. On the study more broadly: Roughly 40% were active smokers at surgery; median disease duration was about 7.5 years. About half of patients got postoperative therapy: ten or so thiopurines, under 20 anti-TNF. From the surgical specimen's inflamed ileum, biopsies were taken as M0.

This clone is labeled as large. Its antigen is not identified. Time point in this sample: inflamed ileum from the surgical specimen. The assay was immunoSEQ multiplex PCR, and TCRdb's table has in-frame clones only and misses some. Among about 2,900 clones listed, around 75% were seen once. Study-wide results and limits: Clonal expansions were more frequent in active smokers than non-smokers at surgery.

CDR3 size: 12 residues. The germline V gene has CDR1 SQVTM and CDR2 ANQGSEA. Trimming stripped 4 bases from V and 3 bases from J, with 10 bases between. Sequenced material: ileal tissue. The chain is built from TRBV29-1 and TRBJ2-7, with no clear D. The clonotype originates from an adult with Crohn's disease. The CDR3 sequence is CSVAERSYEQYF. The CDR3 DNA reads TGCAGCGTTGCGGAACGGAGCTACGAGCAGTACTTC.